This T cell receptor (beta chain) is from a study of T cell responses to AZD1222 COVID-19 vaccine. Study conclusions and caveats: Spike-specific TCR breadth and depth grew following two AZD1222 doses. The donor cohort was predominantly white British with a female majority, and clonal diversity may have been underestimated.

The table lists this clone with a count of one. Its target is unknown. The assay was immunoSEQ multiplex PCR, and TCRdb's table has in-frame clones only and misses some. Of about 150,000 clones in the sample, about 88% were seen once. Germline CDR1 SGHDT, CDR2 YYEEEE. With 4 bases clipped from V and 2 bases from J, the junction kept 3 bases outside the gene matches. This CDR3 comprises 14 residues. This TCR came from an adult who had recovered from COVID-19. Sequenced material: peripheral blood, taken after recovery from COVID-19. The chain combines TRBV5-6 with TRBJ2-5; 9 bases match TRBD1. The CDR3, as DNA: TGTGCCAGCAGCCAGGGACAGGGTCAAGAGACCCAGTACTTC. It translates to CASSQGQGQETQYF.